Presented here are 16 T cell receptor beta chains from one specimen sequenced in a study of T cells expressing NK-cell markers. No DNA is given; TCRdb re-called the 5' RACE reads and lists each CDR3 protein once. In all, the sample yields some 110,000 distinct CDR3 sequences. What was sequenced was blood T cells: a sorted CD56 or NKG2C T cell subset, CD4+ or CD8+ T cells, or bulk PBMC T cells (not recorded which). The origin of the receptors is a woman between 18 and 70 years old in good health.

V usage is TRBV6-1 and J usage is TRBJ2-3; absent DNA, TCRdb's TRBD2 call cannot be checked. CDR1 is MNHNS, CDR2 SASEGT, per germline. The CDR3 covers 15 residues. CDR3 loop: CASRLAEGLRDTQYF.

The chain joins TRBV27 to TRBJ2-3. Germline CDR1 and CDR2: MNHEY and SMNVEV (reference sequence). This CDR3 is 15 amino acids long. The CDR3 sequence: CASSFLADTTDTQYF.

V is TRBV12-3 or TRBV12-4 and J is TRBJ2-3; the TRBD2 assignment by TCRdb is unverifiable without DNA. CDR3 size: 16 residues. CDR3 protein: CASSMIAGVNTDTQYF.

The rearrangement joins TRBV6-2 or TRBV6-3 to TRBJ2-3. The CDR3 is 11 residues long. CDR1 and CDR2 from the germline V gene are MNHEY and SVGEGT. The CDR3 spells CASLYADTQYF.

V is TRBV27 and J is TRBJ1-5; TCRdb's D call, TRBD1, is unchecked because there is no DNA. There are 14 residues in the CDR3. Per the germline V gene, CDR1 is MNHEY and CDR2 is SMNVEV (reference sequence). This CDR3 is CASSYRGVNQPQHF.

CDR3 sequence: CASTEYSNQPQHF. This chain connects TRBV19 to TRBJ1-5. Germline CDR1 LNHDA, CDR2 SQIVND (reference sequence). The length of the CDR3 is 13 residues.

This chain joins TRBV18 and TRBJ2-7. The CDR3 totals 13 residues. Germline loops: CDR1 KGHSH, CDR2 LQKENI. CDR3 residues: CASSPRSPDEQYF.

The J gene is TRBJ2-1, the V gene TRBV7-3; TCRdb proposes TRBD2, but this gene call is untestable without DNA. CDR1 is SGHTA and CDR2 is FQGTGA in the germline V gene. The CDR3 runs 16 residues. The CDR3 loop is CASSPLRAGVYNEQFF.

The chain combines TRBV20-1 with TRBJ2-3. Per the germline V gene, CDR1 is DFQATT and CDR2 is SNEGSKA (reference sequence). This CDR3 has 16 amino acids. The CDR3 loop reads CSARDPYSPKRDTQYF.

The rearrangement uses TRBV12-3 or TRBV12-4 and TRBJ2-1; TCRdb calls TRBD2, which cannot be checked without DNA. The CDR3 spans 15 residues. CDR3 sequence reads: CASSPASAKPNEQFF.

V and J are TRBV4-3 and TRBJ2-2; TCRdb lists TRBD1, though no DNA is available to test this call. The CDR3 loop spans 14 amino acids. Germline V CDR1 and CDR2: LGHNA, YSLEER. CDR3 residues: CASSQGGYTGELFF.

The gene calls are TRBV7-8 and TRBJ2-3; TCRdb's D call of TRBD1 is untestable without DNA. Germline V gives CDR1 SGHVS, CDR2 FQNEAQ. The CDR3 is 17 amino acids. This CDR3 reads CASSLDPGGTSTDTQYF. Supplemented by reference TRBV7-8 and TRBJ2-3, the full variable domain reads GAGVSQSPRYKVAKRGQDVALRCDPISGHVSLFWYQQALGQGPEFLTYFQNEAQLDKSGLPSDRFFAERPEGSVSTLKIQRTQQEDSAVYLCASSLDPGGTSTDTQYFGPGTRLTVL.

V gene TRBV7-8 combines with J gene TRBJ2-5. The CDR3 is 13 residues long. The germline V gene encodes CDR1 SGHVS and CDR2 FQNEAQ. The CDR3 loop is CASSLLWVETQYF.

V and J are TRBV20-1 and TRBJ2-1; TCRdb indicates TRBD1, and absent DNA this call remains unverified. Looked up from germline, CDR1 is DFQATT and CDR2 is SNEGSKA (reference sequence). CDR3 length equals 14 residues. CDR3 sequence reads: CSARPRDSYNEQFF.

The CDR3 region is CASSLDGTGDYEQYF. The chain uses TRBV13 and TRBJ2-7; the D call of TRBD1 rests on TCRdb alone, since no DNA is present to check it. Germline CDR1 reads PRHDT; CDR2 reads FYEKMQ (reference sequence). There are 15 residues in the CDR3.

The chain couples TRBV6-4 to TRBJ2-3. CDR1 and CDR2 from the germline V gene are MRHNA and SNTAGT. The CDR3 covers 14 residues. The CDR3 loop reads CASSVDPELDTQYF.